This T cell receptor beta chain originates from a study of shared clonotypes between healthy human individuals. Regarding this clone: What it recognizes is unknown.

Study results and caveats: Genetic and exposure-history diversity was limited by the few donors.

Original processing methods: Junction-only sequences produced by ImmunoSEQ had no quality scores, so filtering differed. The data were produced by immunoSEQ multiplex PCR, yet TCRdb's version contains in-frame clones alone and is incomplete. V and J calls and clone size are copied from that table; D and trimming were computed from the DNA. The sample contains about 480,000 clones, 75% to 80% of which appear only once. This CDR3 has 12 amino acids. Germline-derived CDR1 and CDR2 are SGHRS and YFSETQ. V dropped 0 bases and J dropped 7 bases, with 6 bases sitting between them. The source is a woman in her 40s in good health. Some clones in this sample may be carry-over from other donors' samples. Sequencing was done on a sample of PBMCs. The chain uses TRBV5-1 and TRBJ2-3, with D unresolved. The CDR3 coding sequence is TGCGCCAGCAGCTTGGTTGAGAATACGCAGTATTTT. Translating it yields CASSLVENTQYF.